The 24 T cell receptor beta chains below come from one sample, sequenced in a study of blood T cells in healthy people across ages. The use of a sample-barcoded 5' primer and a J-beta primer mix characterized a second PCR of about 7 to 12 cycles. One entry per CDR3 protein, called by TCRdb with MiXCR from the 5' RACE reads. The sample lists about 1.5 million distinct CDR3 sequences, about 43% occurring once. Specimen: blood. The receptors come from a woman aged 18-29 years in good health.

CDR3 sequence: CASSLHFLETQYF. The CDR3, as DNA: TGTGCCAGCTCACTACATTTCTTGGAGACCCAGTACTTC. J is TRBJ2-7 and V is TRBV18; D uncertain. The DNA end favors TRBJ2-5, so the J call may be wrong. Germline CDR1 is KGHSH and CDR2 is LQKENI. This CDR3 comprises 13 residues.

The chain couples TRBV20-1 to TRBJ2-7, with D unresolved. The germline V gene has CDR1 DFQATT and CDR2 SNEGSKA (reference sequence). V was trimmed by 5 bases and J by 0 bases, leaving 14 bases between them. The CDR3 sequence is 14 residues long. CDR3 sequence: CSAQSPGVSYEQYF. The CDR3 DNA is TGCAGTGCTCAAAGCCCAGGTGTCTCCTACGAGCAGTACTTC.

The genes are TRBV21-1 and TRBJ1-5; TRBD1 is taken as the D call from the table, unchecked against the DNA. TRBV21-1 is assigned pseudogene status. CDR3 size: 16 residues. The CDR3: CASSKDGDSPNQPQHF. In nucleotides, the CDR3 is TGTGCCAGCAGCAAAGATGGGGACAGCCCCAATCAGCCCCAGCATTTT.

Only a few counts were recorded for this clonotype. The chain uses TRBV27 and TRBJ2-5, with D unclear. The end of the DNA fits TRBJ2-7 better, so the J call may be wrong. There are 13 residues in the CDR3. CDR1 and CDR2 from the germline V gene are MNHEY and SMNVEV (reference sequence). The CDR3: CASSFGPFYEQYF. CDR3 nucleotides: TGTGCCAGCAGTTTCGGACCTTTTTACGAGCAGTACTTC.

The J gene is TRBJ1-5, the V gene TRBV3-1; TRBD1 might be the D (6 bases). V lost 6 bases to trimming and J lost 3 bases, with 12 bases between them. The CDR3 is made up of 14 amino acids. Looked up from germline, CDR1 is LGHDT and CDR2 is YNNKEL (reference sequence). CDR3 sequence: CASSLGQINQPQHF. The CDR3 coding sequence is TGTGCCAGCAGTCTTGGACAGATCAATCAGCCCCAGCATTTT.

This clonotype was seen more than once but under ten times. Written as DNA, the CDR3 is TGTGCCAGCAGTTTATACTGGGGGGACGAGCAGTACTTC. This codes for CASSLYWGDEQYF. The V call is TRBV27, the J call TRBJ2-7, with D maybe TRBD2 (6 bases). V dropped 1 base and J dropped 5 bases, with 9 bases sitting between them. Per germline, CDR1 MNHEY and CDR2 SMNVEV (reference sequence). The CDR3 loop spans 13 amino acids.

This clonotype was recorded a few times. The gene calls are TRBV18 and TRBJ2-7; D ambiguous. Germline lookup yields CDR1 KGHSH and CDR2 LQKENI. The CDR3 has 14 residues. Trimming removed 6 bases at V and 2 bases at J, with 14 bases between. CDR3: CASSPVGRTYEQYF. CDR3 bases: TGTGCCAGCTCTCCGGTGGGCAGAACCTACGAGCAGTACTTC.

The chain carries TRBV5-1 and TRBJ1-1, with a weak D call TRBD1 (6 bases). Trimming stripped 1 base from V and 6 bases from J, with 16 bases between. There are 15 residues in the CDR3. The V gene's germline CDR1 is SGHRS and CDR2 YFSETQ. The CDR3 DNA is TGCGCCAGCAGCTTGTGGGCAGGGGTTATTGCTGAAGCTTTCTTT. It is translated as CASSLWAGVIAEAFF.

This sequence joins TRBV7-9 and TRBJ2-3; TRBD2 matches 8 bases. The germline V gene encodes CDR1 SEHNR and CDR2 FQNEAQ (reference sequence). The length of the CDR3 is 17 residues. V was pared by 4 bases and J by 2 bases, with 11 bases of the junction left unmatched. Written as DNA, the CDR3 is TGTGCCAGCAGCTACTCCCCATTGCGGGAGGACACAGATACGCAGTATTTT. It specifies CASSYSPLREDTDTQYF.

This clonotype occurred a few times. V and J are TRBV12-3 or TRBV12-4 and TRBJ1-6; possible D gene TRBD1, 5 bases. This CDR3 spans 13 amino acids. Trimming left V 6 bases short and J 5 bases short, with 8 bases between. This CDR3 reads CASRGTDNSPLHF. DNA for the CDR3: TGTGCCAGCAGGGGGACCGATAATTCACCCCTCCACTTT.

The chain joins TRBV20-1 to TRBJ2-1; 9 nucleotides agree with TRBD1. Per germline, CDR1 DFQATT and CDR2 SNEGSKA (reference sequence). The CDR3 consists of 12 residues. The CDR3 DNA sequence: TGCACTACAGGGGGCCCCTACAATGAGCAGTTCTTC. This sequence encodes CTTGGPYNEQFF.

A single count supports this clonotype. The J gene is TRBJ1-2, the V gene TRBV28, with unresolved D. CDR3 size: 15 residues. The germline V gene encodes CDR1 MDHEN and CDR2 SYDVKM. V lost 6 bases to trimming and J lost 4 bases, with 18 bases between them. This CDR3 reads CASSPNEALGYGYTF. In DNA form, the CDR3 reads TGTGCCAGCAGCCCAAATGAGGCACTAGGCTATGGCTACACCTTC.

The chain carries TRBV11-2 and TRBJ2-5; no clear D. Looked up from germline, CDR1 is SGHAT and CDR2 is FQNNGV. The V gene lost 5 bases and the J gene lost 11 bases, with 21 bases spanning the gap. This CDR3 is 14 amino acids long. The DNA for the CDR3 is TGTGCCAGCAGCCTGGGTGGCAAAAGGATTGAGCAGTACTTC. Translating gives CASSLGGKRIEQYF.

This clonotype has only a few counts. The CDR3 nucleotides are TGTGCCACCAGCAGAGACCGGCAGGACACCGGGGAGCTGTTTTTT. Translating gives CATSRDRQDTGELFF. V and J are TRBV15 and TRBJ2-2; D is unresolved. CDR1 LNHNV and CDR2 YYDKDF come from the germline V gene (reference sequence). The length of the CDR3 is 15 residues. The ends were cut back, 0 bases at V and 3 bases at J, with 8 bases in the middle. Based on the CDR3 plus reference TRBV15 and TRBJ2-2, the full variable domain is DAMVIQNPRYQVTQFGKPVTLSCSQTLNHNVMYWYQQKSSQAPKLLFHYYDKDFNNEADTPDNFQSRRPNTSFCFLDIRSPGLGDTAMYLCATSRDRQDTGELFFGEGSRLTVL.

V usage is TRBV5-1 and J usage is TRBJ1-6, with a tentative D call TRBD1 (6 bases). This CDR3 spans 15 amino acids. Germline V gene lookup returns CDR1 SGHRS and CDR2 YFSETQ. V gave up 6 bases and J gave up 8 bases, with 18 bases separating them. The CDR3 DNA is TGCGCCAGCAACTTAACCGGGACACTGGATTCACCCCTCCACTTT. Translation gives CASNLTGTLDSPLHF.

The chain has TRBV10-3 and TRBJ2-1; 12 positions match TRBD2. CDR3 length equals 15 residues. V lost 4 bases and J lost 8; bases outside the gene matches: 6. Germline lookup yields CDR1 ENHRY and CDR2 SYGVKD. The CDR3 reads CAISGASGGADEQFF. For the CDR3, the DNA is TGTGCCATCAGTGGGGCTAGCGGGGGGGCGGATGAGCAGTTCTTC.

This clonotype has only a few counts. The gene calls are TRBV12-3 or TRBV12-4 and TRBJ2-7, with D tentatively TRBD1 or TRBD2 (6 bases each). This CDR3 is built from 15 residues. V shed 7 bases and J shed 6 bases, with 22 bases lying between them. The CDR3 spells CASIPGGRGKAEQYF. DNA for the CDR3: TGTGCCAGCATCCCCGGGGGCAGGGGTAAAGCCGAGCAGTACTTC.

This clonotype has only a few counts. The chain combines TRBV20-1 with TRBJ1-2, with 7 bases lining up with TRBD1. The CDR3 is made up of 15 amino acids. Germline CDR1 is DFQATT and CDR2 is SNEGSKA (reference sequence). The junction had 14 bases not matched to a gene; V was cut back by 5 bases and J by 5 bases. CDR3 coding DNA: TGCAGTGCTGGCAATGTTGGCAGGGGGATATATGGCTACACCTTC. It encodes CSAGNVGRGIYGYTF.

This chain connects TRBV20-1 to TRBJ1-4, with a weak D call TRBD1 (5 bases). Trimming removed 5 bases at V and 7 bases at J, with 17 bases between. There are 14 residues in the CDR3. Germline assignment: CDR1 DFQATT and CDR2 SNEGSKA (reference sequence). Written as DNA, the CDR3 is TGCAGTGCTGGAAGACGGGACCGGGGTGAAAAACTGTTTTTT. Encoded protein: CSAGRRDRGEKLFF.

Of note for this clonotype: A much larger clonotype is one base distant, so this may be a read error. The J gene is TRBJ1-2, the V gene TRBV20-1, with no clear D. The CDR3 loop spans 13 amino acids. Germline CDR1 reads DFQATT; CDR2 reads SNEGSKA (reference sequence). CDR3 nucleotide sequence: TGCGGTGCCCCAGTCCCGGGAACCTATGGCTACACCTTC. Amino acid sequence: CGAPVPGTYGYTF.

The chain's CDR3 is CASSLTERDEQYF. The DNA for the CDR3 is TGTGCCAGCAGCTTAACGGAGAGGGATGAGCAGTACTTC. The rearrangement links TRBV7-3 to TRBJ2-7, with a tentative D call TRBD2 (5 bases). V was pared by 0 bases and J by 7 bases, with 10 bases between. From germline, CDR1 is SGHTA and CDR2 FQGTGA. This CDR3 contains 13 residues.

CDR3 amino acids: CASRSYSGSYNEQFF. CDR3 DNA: TGTGCCAGCAGATCATATAGCGGCTCCTACAATGAGCAGTTCTTC. The chain is built from TRBV12-3 or TRBV12-4 and TRBJ2-1, with D possibly being TRBD2 (6 bases). Trimming stripped 6 bases from V and 0 bases from J, with 12 bases between. The CDR3 covers 15 residues.

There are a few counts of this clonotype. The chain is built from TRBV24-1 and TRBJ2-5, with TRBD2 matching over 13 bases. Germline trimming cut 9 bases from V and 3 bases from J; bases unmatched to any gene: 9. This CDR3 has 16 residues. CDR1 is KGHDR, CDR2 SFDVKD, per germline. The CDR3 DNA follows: TGTGCCACCGCTACAAGACTAGCGGGGGGAAAAGAGACCCAGTACTTC. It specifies CATATRLAGGKETQYF.

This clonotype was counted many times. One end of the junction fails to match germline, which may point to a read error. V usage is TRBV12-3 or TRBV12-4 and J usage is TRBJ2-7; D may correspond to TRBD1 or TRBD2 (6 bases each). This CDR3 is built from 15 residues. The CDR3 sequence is CASSLEGGTSYEQYF. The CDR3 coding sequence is TGCGCCAGCAGCTTGGAAGGGGGGACCTCCTACGAGCAGTACTTC.